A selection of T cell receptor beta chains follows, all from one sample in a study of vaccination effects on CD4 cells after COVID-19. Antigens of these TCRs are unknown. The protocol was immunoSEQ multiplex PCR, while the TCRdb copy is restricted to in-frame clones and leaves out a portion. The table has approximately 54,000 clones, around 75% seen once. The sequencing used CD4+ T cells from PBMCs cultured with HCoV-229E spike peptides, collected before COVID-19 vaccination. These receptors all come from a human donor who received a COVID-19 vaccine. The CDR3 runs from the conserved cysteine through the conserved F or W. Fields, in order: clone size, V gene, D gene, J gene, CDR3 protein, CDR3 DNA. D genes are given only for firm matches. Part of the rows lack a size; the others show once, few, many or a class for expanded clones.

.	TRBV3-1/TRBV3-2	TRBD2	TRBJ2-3	CASSPIAGGRTDTQYF	TGTGCCAGCAGCCCTATAGCGGGGGGCCGAACAGATACGCAGTATTTT
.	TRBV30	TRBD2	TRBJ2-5	CAWSSGLGPTETQYF	TGTGCCTGGAGCTCAGGACTAGGGCCGACGGAGACCCAGTACTTC
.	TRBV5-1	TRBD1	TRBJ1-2	CASSLEGQNYGYTF	TGCGCCAGCAGCTTGGAGGGACAGAACTATGGCTACACCTTC
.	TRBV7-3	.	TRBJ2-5	CASSLTQPSSEGGETQYF	TGTGCCAGCAGCTTAACCCAGCCCTCTAGCGAGGGAGGAGAGACCCAGTACTTC
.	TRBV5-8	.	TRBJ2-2	CASSLMGAGSGELFF	TGTGCCAGCAGCTTGATGGGGGCCGGGAGCGGGGAGCTGTTTTTT
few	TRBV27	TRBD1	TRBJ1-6	CASSWGQGRSYNSPLHF	TGTGCCAGCAGCTGGGGACAGGGGCGCTCCTATAATTCACCCCTCCACTTT
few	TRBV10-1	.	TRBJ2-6	CASSPEQGQALGANVLTF	TGCGCCAGCAGTCCTGAACAGGGTCAAGCCCTCGGGGCCAACGTCCTGACTTTC
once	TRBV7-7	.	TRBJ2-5	CASSPGKVEQETQYF	TGTGCCAGCAGCCCTGGGAAAGTGGAGCAAGAGACCCAGTACTTC
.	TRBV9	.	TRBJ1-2	CASSVSTGSPYGYTF	TGTGCCAGCAGCGTCAGCACAGGGAGCCCCTATGGCTACACCTTC
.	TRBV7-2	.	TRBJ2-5	CASSSQETQYF	TGTGCCAGCAGCTCCCAAGAGACCCAGTACTTC
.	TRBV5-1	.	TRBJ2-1	CASSLAGQSSYNEQFF	TGCGCCAGCAGCTTGGCCGGACAGAGCTCCTACAATGAGCAGTTCTTC
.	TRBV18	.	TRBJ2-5	CASSHRGGRETQYF	TGTGCCAGCTCCCACAGGGGAGGGAGAGAGACCCAGTACTTC
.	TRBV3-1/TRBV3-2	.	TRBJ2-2	CASSRPDPQGPGELFF	TGTGCCAGCAGCCGCCCGGATCCGCAGGGGCCCGGGGAGCTGTTTTTT
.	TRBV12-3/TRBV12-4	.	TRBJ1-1	CASSRQSTEAFF	TGTGCCAGCAGCCGACAGAGCACTGAAGCTTTCTTT
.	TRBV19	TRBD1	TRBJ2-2	CASSRPGTGVVGELFF	TGTGCCAGTAGTAGACCCGGGACAGGGGTTGTCGGGGAGCTGTTTTTT
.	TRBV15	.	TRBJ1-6	CATSRGAGSPLHF	TGTGCCACCAGCAGGGGGGCTGGTTCACCCCTCCACTTT
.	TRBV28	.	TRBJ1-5	CASSSGPWGNQPQHF	TGTGCCAGCAGTAGCGGACCCTGGGGCAATCAGCCCCAGCATTTT
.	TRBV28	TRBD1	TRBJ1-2	CASRSGTANFYGYTF	TGTGCCAGCAGATCCGGGACAGCCAATTTCTATGGCTACACCTTC
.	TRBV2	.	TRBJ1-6	CASSLQGPGYSPLHF	TGTGCCAGCAGTCTTCAGGGGCCGGGCTATTCACCCCTCCACTTT
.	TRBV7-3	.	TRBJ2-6	CASSPKDSSGANVLTF	TGTGCCAGCAGCCCGAAGGACAGCTCTGGGGCCAACGTCCTGACTTTC
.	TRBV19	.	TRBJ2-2	CASSSGTYTGELFF	TGTGCCAGTAGTAGTGGGACATACACCGGGGAGCTGTTTTTT
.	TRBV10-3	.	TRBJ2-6	CAISELTSGANVLTF	TGTGCCATCAGTGAGTTGACCTCTGGGGCCAACGTCCTGACTTTC
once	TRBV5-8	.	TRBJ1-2	CASSLPDSRRNGYTF	TGTGCCAGCAGCTTGCCGGACTCTCGTAGGAATGGCTACACCTTC
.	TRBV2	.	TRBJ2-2	CASRGGWTGELFF	TGTGCCAGCAGAGGTGGGTGGACCGGGGAGCTGTTTTTT
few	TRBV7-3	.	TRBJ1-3	CASSSTPLNSGNTIYF	TGTGCCAGCAGCTCCACGCCTCTGAACTCTGGAAACACCATATATTTT
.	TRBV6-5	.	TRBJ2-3	CASSRSGASADTQYF	TGTGCCAGCAGTAGGAGCGGTGCATCAGCAGATACGCAGTATTTT
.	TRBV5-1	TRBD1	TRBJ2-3	CASSTSDRVGTAATDTQYF	TGCGCCAGCAGCACCTCGGACAGGGTAGGGACGGCTGCCACAGATACGCAGTATTTT
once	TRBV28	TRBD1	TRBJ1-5	CASSLASSGGSQPQHF	TGTGCCAGCAGTTTAGCATCATCAGGGGGTAGTCAGCCCCAGCATTTT
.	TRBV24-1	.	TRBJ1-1	CATRPGAFF	TGTGCCACCAGGCCGGGGGCTTTCTTT
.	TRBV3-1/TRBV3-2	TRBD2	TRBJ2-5	CASSRSGGQETQYF	TGTGCCAGCAGCCGTAGCGGGGGGCAGGAGACCCAGTACTTC
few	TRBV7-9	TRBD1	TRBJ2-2	CASSRRRRPGQEGTGELFF	TGTGCCAGCAGCAGACGTCGAAGGCCGGGACAGGAAGGCACCGGGGAGCTGTTTTTT
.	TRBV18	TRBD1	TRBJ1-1	CASSPTGGDTEAFF	TGTGCCAGCTCACCGACAGGGGGTGACACTGAAGCTTTCTTT
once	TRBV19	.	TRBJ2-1	CASSIPGYNEQFF	TGTGCCAGTAGTATACCGGGGTACAATGAGCAGTTCTTC
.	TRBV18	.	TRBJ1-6	CASSPDSIETSPLHF	TGTGCCAGCTCCCCGGATTCTATTGAAACCTCACCCCTCCACTTT
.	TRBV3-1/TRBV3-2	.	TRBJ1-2	CASSQVSWGNYGYTF	TGTGCCAGCAGCCAAGTTTCTTGGGGGAACTATGGCTACACCTTC
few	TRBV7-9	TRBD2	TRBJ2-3	CASSLPRAGVRGTDTQYF	TGTGCCAGCAGCTTACCCAGAGCGGGGGTAAGGGGCACAGATACGCAGTATTTT
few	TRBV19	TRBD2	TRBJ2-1	CASSIRTSGGYGEQFF	TGTGCCAGTAGTATCCGGACTAGCGGGGGGTATGGTGAGCAGTTCTTC
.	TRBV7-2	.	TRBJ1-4	CASSLVNEKLFF	TGTGCCAGCAGCTTAGTGAATGAAAAACTGTTTTTT